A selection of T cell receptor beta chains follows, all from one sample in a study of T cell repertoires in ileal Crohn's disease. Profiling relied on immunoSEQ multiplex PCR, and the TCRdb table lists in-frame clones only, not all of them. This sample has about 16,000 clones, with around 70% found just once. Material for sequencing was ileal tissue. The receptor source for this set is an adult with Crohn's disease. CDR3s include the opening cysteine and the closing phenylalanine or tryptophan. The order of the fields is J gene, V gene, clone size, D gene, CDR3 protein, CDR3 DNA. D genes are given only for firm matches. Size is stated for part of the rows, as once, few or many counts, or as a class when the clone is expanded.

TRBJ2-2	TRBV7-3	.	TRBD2	CASSAGTSGRLFF	TGTGCCAGCAGCGCCGGGACTAGCGGGAGGCTGTTTTTT
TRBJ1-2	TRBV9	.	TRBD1	CASSDGQGLYGYTF	TGTGCCAGCAGCGACGGACAGGGGCTCTATGGCTACACCTTC
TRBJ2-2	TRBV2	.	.	CASSVVAFTGELFF	TGTGCCAGCAGCGTCGTAGCTTTCACCGGGGAGCTGTTTTTT
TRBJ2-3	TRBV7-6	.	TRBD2	CASSPWALAGGTDTQYF	TGTGCCAGCAGCCCGTGGGCTCTAGCGGGGGGCACAGATACGCAGTATTTT
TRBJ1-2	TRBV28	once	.	CASSTRTAWEGYTF	TGTGCCAGCAGTACTCGGACAGCCTGGGAGGGCTACACCTTC
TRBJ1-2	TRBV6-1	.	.	CASSEMGGRGYTF	TGTGCCAGCAGTGAAATGGGGGGACGAGGCTACACCTTC
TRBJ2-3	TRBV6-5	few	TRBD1	CASSSARQGVYTQYF	TGTGCCAGCAGTTCAGCGAGACAGGGGGTATATACGCAGTATTTT
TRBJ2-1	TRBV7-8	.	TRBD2	CASSFLAGDEQFF	TGTGCCAGCAGCTTCTTAGCGGGGGATGAGCAGTTCTTC
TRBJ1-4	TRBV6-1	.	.	CASSVAGGTNEKLFF	TGTGCCAGCAGCGTAGCGGGGGGAACTAATGAAAAACTGTTTTTT
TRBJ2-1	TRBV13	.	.	CASSFRRTLGVEQFF	TGTGCCAGCAGCTTCCGTAGGACCTTAGGGGTTGAGCAGTTCTTC
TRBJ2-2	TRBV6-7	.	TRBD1	CASSYSDRGKFNGELFF	TGTGCCAGCAGTTACTCGGACAGGGGGAAGTTTAACGGGGAGCTGTTTTTT
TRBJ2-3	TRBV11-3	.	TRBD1	CASSTLDRGTQYF	TGTGCCAGCAGCACACTGGACAGGGGTACGCAGTATTTT
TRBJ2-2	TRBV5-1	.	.	CASSLARSTGELFF	TGCGCCAGCAGCTTGGCCCGGAGCACCGGGGAGCTGTTTTTT
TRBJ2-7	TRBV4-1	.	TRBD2	CASSSPTSGGSTYEQYF	TGCGCCAGCAGCTCTCCGACTAGCGGGGGCAGTACCTACGAGCAGTACTTC
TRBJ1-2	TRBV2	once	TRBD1	CASSEPGGYGYTF	TGTGCCAGCAGTGAACCAGGGGGGTATGGCTACACCTTC
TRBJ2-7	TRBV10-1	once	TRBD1	CASSAWRQGTYEQYF	TGCGCCAGCAGTGCCTGGAGACAGGGTACCTACGAGCAGTACTTC
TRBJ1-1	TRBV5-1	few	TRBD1	CASSLGTGTEAFF	TGCGCCAGCAGCCTGGGGACAGGCACTGAAGCTTTCTTT
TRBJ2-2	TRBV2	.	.	CASSQTVTGELFF	TGTGCCAGCAGCCAAACAGTTACCGGGGAGCTGTTTTTT
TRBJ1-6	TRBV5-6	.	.	CASSRQGNSSLHF	TGTGCCAGCAGCCGCCAGGGTAATTCATCCCTCCACTTT
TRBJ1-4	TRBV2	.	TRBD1	CASRSRGRGEKLFF	TGTGCCAGCAGGAGCAGGGGGCGGGGTGAAAAACTGTTTTTT
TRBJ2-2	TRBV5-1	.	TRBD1	CASSPDPGQGTGELFF	TGCGCCAGCAGCCCCGATCCGGGACAGGGAACCGGGGAGCTGTTTTTT
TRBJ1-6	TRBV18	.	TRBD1	CASSHGTENSPLHF	TGTGCCAGCTCACACGGGACAGAAAATTCACCCCTCCACTTT
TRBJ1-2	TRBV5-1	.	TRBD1	CASSSFGGRGQNGYTF	TGCGCCAGCAGCTCGTTCGGAGGCAGGGGGCAGAATGGCTACACCTTC
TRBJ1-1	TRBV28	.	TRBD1	CASSYGQVAEAFF	TGTGCCAGCAGTTACGGACAGGTGGCTGAAGCTTTCTTT
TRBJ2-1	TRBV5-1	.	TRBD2	CASSLGLAGVGNEQFF	TGCGCCAGCAGCCTGGGACTAGCGGGAGTTGGGAATGAGCAGTTCTTC
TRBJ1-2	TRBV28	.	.	CASSLNSYYGYTF	TGTGCCAGCAGTTTAAACAGTTACTATGGCTACACCTTC
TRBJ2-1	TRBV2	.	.	CASSDRVEQFF	TGTGCCAGCAGTGATAGAGTTGAGCAGTTCTTC
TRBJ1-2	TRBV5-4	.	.	CASSAPAREGNYGYTF	TGTGCCAGCAGCGCCCCGGCAAGGGAGGGGAACTATGGCTACACCTTC
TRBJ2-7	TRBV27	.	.	CASSPSVGDEQYF	TGTGCCAGTTCCCCTAGCGTCGGCGACGAGCAGTACTTC
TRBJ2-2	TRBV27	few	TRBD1	CASRRQGFTGELFF	TGTGCCAGCAGGCGACAGGGCTTCACCGGGGAGCTGTTTTTT
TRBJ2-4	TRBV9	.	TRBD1	CASSVGQGLSLDIQYF	TGTGCCAGCAGCGTCGGACAGGGACTGAGCTTGGACATTCAGTACTTC
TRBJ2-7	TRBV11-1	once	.	CASSLAGLVGEQYF	TGTGCCAGCAGCTTAGCGGGACTGGTGGGCGAGCAGTACTTC
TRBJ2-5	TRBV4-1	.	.	CASSSKGLGETQYF	TGCGCCAGCAGCTCCAAGGGGCTTGGAGAGACCCAGTACTTC
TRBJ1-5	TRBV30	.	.	CAWSRQEGQPQHF	TGTGCCTGGAGTCGGCAGGAAGGTCAGCCCCAGCATTTT
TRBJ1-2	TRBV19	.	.	CASSPGEYPNYGYTF	TGTGCCAGTAGTCCAGGGGAATATCCTAACTATGGCTACACCTTC
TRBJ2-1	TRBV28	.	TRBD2	CASNSLRTSGRVRQFF	TGTGCCAGCAACTCCCTAAGGACTAGCGGGAGGGTGAGGCAGTTCTTC
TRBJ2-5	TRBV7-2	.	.	CASSGGAETQYF	TGTGCCAGCAGCGGGGGGGCGGAGACCCAGTACTTC
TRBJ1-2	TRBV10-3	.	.	CAISVKGEGSYTF	TGTGCCATCAGTGTGAAGGGAGAAGGCAGCTACACCTTC
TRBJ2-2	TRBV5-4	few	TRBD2	CASSTGLAHRTGELFF	TGTGCCAGCAGCACAGGACTAGCACACCGGACCGGGGAGCTGTTTTTT
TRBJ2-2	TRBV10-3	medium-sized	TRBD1	CAIKGTANTGELFF	TGTGCCATCAAGGGGACAGCGAACACCGGGGAGCTGTTTTTT
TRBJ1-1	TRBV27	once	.	CASSRYSIATEAFF	TGTGCCAGCAGTCGCTACTCGATCGCCACTGAAGCTTTCTTT
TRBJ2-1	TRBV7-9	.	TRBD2	CASSLAGSGGHNEQFF	TGTGCCAGCAGCTTAGCCGGTAGCGGGGGACACAATGAGCAGTTCTTC
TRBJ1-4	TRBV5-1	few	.	CASSRTTYEKLFF	TGCGCCAGCAGCAGGACAACCTACGAAAAACTGTTTTTT
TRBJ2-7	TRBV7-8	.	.	CASSRDFSYEQYF	TGTGCCAGCAGCCGGGACTTCAGCTACGAGCAGTACTTC
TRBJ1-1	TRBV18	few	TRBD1	CASSGGQPNTEAFF	TGTGCCAGCTCGGGGGGACAGCCGAACACTGAAGCTTTCTTT
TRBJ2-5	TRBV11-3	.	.	CATPGSQETQYF	TGTGCCACCCCCGGGTCCCAAGAGACCCAGTACTTC
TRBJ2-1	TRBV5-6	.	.	CASSFVGRDTGPYNEQFF	TGTGCCAGCAGCTTCGTTGGCCGGGACACGGGACCTTACAATGAGCAGTTCTTC
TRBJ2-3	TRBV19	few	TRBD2	CASSSRTSGGADTQYF	TGTGCCAGTAGTTCCCGGACTAGCGGGGGGGCAGATACGCAGTATTTT
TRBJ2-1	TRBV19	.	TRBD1	CASRRGLQYNEQFF	TGTGCCAGTAGAAGGGGGCTACAATACAATGAGCAGTTCTTC
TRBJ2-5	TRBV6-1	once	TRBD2	CASRTSGSWETQYF	TGTGCCAGCAGGACTAGCGGGAGTTGGGAGACCCAGTACTTC
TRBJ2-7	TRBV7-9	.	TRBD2	CASSTTLAGVSYEQYF	TGTGCCAGCAGCACGACACTAGCGGGAGTGTCCTACGAGCAGTACTTC
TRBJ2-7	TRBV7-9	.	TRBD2	CASSGSGKGREQYF	TGTGCCAGCAGCGGTAGCGGGAAGGGACGCGAGCAGTACTTC